The T cell receptor beta chain described here comes from a study of blood T cell repertoires in COVID-19. Across the whole study: Acute and convalescent COVID-19 samples came from the United States, Italy and Spain. Nucleic acid was either cDNA or gDNA, and it came from T cells, B-cell-depleted T cells, or PBMCs.

The junction had 11 bases not matched to a gene; V was cut back by 5 bases and J by 7 bases. Germline lookup yields CDR1 SGHTA and CDR2 FQGNSA. The CDR3 is 17 residues long. Original methodology: Amplified reference gene primers provided the basis for estimating nucleated cell counts. The table came from immunoSEQ multiplex PCR; TCRdb's copy has only in-frame clones and leaves some out. The V and J calls and clone size were taken over from that table, and D and trimming were inferred from the DNA. The sample consists of 140,000 or so clones, 80% to 90% of them appearing once. The source material was peripheral blood. The rearrangement uses TRBV7-2 and TRBJ2-1; 13 nucleotides match TRBD2. This sequence was found in a woman between 45 and 65 years old with active or convalescent COVID-19. Written as DNA, the CDR3 is TGTGCCAGCAGCCCCCTAAGGACTAGCGGGGGTGGGAATGAGCAGTTCTTC. Its protein product is CASSPLRTSGGGNEQFF.